What follows is one T cell receptor (beta chain) and its context. Original analysis: Amplification of reference gene primers was used by the study to estimate nucleated cell counts. Profiled with immunoSEQ multiplex PCR; TCRdb holds only in-frame clones, not every one. For V, J and clone size, that table is used; D and trimming come from the DNA. In the table there are 150,000 to 200,000 clones, around nine tenths of which are singletons. This entry belongs to a study of blood T cell repertoires in COVID-19. V lost 0 bases, J lost 6 bases, and 10 bases lay in between. CDR3 length equals 15 residues. Germline CDR1 is SGDLS and CDR2 is YYNGEE.

This clonotype originated in a man aged 65 to 79 with acute or convalescent COVID-19. Sequencing was performed on peripheral blood. V is TRBV9 and J is TRBJ1-6; perhaps TRBD1 as D (5 bases). CDR3 protein: CASSVGGTPNSPLHF. The CDR3 DNA follows: TGTGCCAGCAGCGTAGGGGGCACCCCTAATTCACCCCTCCACTTT.